The rows below give T cell receptor beta chains drawn from one sample of a study of blood T cell repertoires in COVID-19. TCRdb's copy holds only in-frame clones and misses some; the assay was immunoSEQ multiplex PCR. Of about 46,000 clones in the sample, approximately 85% were seen once. Material for sequencing was peripheral blood. All receptors derive from a human donor in a cohort sampled during active COVID-19. The donor label of this sample is uncertain. Both conserved end residues are part of each CDR3. D genes are given only for firm matches. Not all rows give a size; the values are once, few, many and, for expanded clones, a class.

cdr3_length | d_call | j_call | v_call | clone_size | cdr3_nt | cdr3_aa
16 | - | TRBJ2-5 | TRBV3-1/TRBV3-2 | - | TGTGCCAGCAGCCAAGATCCCCTGCGGGGCCGAGAGACCCAGTACTTC | CASSQDPLRGRETQYF
18 | TRBD1 | TRBJ1-3 | TRBV5-6 | - | TGTGCCAGCAGCGCGGACAGGGGAGGATCAAGCTCTGGAAACACCATATATTTT | CASSADRGGSSSGNTIYF
13 | - | TRBJ1-2 | TRBV6-4 | - | TGTGCCAGCAGTCCGGGGGGAGCCTATGGCTACACCTTC | CASSPGGAYGYTF
17 | - | TRBJ1-6 | TRBV28 | - | TGTGCCAGCAGCCAAGGGGGGAGGGCCGCCTATAATTCACCCCTCCACTTT | CASSQGGRAAYNSPLHF
15 | - | TRBJ1-4 | TRBV6-1 | once | TGTGCCAGCAGTGAAAATGGTAGGGGGGGTGAAAAACTGTTTTTT | CASSENGRGGEKLFF
14 | TRBD1 | TRBJ1-1 | TRBV19 | - | TGTGCCAGTAGTATTAGGACAGGGAGGTCTGAAGCTTTCTTT | CASSIRTGRSEAFF
16 | TRBD1 | TRBJ1-1 | TRBV19 | - | TGTGCCAGTAGTTTCAGGCCGGGACAGGGTAACACTGAAGCTTTCTTT | CASSFRPGQGNTEAFF
19 | TRBD1 | TRBJ2-6 | TRBV5-1 | - | TGCGCCAGCAGCTTGGGGGGGACAGGGGCCTCCTCTGGGGCCAACGTCCTGACTTTC | CASSLGGTGASSGANVLTF
16 | TRBD1 | TRBJ2-7 | TRBV5-1 | - | TGCGCCAGCAGCTTGGGTCCGGGACAGAGCGCCTACGAGCAGTACTTC | CASSLGPGQSAYEQYF
14 | TRBD1 | TRBJ1-5 | TRBV5-1 | - | TGCGCCAGCAGCTTGACAGGGGTTGGACAGCCCCAGCATTTT | CASSLTGVGQPQHF
15 | - | TRBJ1-6 | TRBV5-6 | - | TGTGCCAGCAGCTTATACGTGACAGTGGGGTCACCCCTCCACTTT | CASSLYVTVGSPLHF
13 | - | TRBJ1-5 | TRBV2 | few | TGTGCCAGCAGAGTACAAGTCAATCAGCCCCAGCATTTT | CASRVQVNQPQHF
14 | - | TRBJ1-2 | TRBV29-1 | - | TGCAGCGCCTCGGAAGGCAGGGCCAGCTATGGCTACACCTTC | CSASEGRASYGYTF
14 | - | TRBJ2-5 | TRBV18 | - | TGTGCCAGCTCACCACTCCGGGTGGAAGAGACCCAGTACTTC | CASSPLRVEETQYF
16 | - | TRBJ1-1 | TRBV27 | - | TGTGCCAGCAGCCATCTGGGGCGCGGGGGGAACACTGAAGCTTTCTTT | CASSHLGRGGNTEAFF
12 | - | TRBJ2-7 | TRBV2 | few | TGTGCCAGCAGTGAACCTACCTACGAGCAGTACTTC | CASSEPTYEQYF
16 | TRBD2 | TRBJ2-3 | TRBV7-9 | - | TGTGCCAGCAGCCGCGTTAGCGGGGGGAGCACAGATACGCAGTATTTT | CASSRVSGGSTDTQYF
14 | - | TRBJ1-2 | TRBV4-2 | - | TGTGCCAGCAGCCAAGTTTCGACAGATGTAGGCTACACCTTC | CASSQVSTDVGYTF
14 | TRBD1 | TRBJ1-2 | TRBV30 | - | TGTGCCTGGAGAGAGACAGGGCTTAACTATGGCTACACCTTC | CAWRETGLNYGYTF
12 | - | TRBJ1-5 | TRBV7-9 | - | TGTGCCAGCAGCATACAGGAGCAGCCCCAGCATTTT | CASSIQEQPQHF
15 | TRBD1 | TRBJ1-6 | TRBV14 | - | TGTGCCAGCAGCCAAAACAGGGGGTATAATTCACCCCTCCACTTT | CASSQNRGYNSPLHF
16 | TRBD1 | TRBJ1-4 | TRBV7-9 | few | TGTGCCAGCAGCCCTAACAGGGGGGCAACTAATGAAAAACTGTTTTTT | CASSPNRGATNEKLFF
14 | - | TRBJ1-1 | TRBV25-1 | - | TGTGCCAGCACCGAGGGGGATCTCAACACTGAAGCTTTCTTT | CASTEGDLNTEAFF
14 | TRBD1 | TRBJ2-7 | TRBV2 | - | TGTGCCAGCAGTGGAGACAGGGGCTCCTACGAGCAGTACTTC | CASSGDRGSYEQYF
13 | - | TRBJ2-3 | TRBV4-1 | - | TGCGCCAGCAGCCAGAGTTTAGTAGATACGCAGTATTTT | CASSQSLVDTQYF
12 | - | TRBJ2-1 | TRBV28 | - | TGTGCCAGCAGCCTTGGGTCCCGGGGACTGTTCTTC | CASSLGSRGLFF
13 | TRBD1 | TRBJ2-7 | TRBV6-5 | - | TGTGCCACCCCGGGACAGGGGGCTTACGAGCAGTACTTC | CATPGQGAYEQYF
16 | TRBD2 | TRBJ2-7 | TRBV7-9 | - | TGTGCCAGCAGTTCCTTAGAAGCGGGGCGCAACTACGAGCAGTACTTC | CASSSLEAGRNYEQYF